Below, 21 T cell receptor beta chains from the same sample are listed, as sequenced in a study of blood T cell repertoires in COVID-19. Libraries were prepared by immunoSEQ multiplex PCR; TCRdb keeps only in-frame clonotypes and omits some of them. This table has some 180,000 clones, 60% to 80% appearing once. Sequencing input: PBMCs or T cells enriched from blood (not recorded which). The receptor source for this set is a man between 60 and 75 years old who had been exposed to COVID-19.

As DNA, the CDR3 is TGTGCCTGGAGTCCAACCTATAATTCACCCCTCCACTTT. This encodes CAWSPTYNSPLHF. The V and J genes are TRBV30 and TRBJ1-6; D unclear. Trimming removed 2 bases from V and 2 bases from J, with 4 bases in between. Germline CDR1 and CDR2: GTSNPN and SVGIG (reference sequence). The CDR3 length is 13 residues.

V gene TRBV9 combines with J gene TRBJ2-7; TRBD2 agrees at 11 bases. Per germline, CDR1 SGDLS and CDR2 YYNGEE. The ends lost 5 bases at V and 1 base at J; junction bases unmatched: 8. The CDR3 runs 16 residues. In nucleotides, the CDR3 is TGTGCCAGCAGTGTCAGTAGCGGGAGGGCGTCCTACGAGCAGTACTTC. Translating it yields CASSVSSGRASYEQYF.

This clone showed up just once. A junction boundary mismatches the germline segment, possibly from a read error. The chain combines TRBV29-1 with TRBJ1-2, with TRBD1 as a possible D gene (6 bases). CDR3 length: 10 residues. CDR1 and CDR2 from the germline V gene are SQVTM and ANQGSEA. This CDR3 reads CSANSGVLLF. CDR3 bases: TGCAGCGCCAACTCAGGGGTCCTCTTGTTC.

The chain combines TRBV14 with TRBJ1-2; possible D gene TRBD1, 5 bases. The CDR3 consists of 14 residues. Between the trimmed V and J ends, which lost 4 bases and 1 base, there was a span of 10 bases. The germline V gene encodes CDR1 SGHDN and CDR2 FVKESK. CDR3 nucleotide sequence: TGTGCCAGCAGCCCCGTCGGGGGTAACTATGGCTACACCTTC. Its translation: CASSPVGGNYGYTF.

This clone has ten or more counts. V usage is TRBV6-1 and J usage is TRBJ2-7, with D possibly matching TRBD2 (6 bases). CDR1 is MNHNS and CDR2 is SASEGT in the germline V gene. Trimming pared 2 bases from V and 6 bases from J, leaving 17 bases between. This CDR3 comprises 15 residues. For the CDR3, the DNA is TGTGCCAGCAGTGAAAGGACTTCAGCGGGTGGCGAGCAGTACTTC. Protein sequence: CASSERTSAGGEQYF.

This chain joins TRBV2 and TRBJ1-1; TRBD1 matches at 9 bases. The V gene's germline CDR1 is SNHLY and CDR2 FYNNEI. This CDR3 has 14 amino acids. V lost 6 bases to trimming and J lost 5 bases; unmatched junction nucleotides: 7. Written as DNA, the CDR3 is TGTGCCAGCAGGGACGACAGGGGGGGGACTGAAGCTTTCTTT. The encoded protein is CASRDDRGGTEAFF.

This clone was seen only a few times. The chain carries TRBV20-1 and TRBJ2-5; unclear D gene. The CDR3 extends over 11 amino acids. Germline V gives CDR1 DFQATT, CDR2 SNEGSKA (reference sequence). V dropped 1 base and J dropped 4 bases, with 4 bases sitting between them. The chain's CDR3 is CSARAGETQYF. In DNA form, the CDR3 reads TGCAGTGCTAGAGCCGGAGAGACCCAGTACTTC.

The chain uses TRBV30 and TRBJ2-7; 8 bases map to TRBD2. CDR3 length: 13 residues. V lost 6 bases to trimming and J lost 5 bases; unmatched junction nucleotides: 9. Germline V gene sequence: CDR1 GTSNPN, CDR2 SVGIG (reference sequence). CDR3 in amino acids: CACRSGSRNEQYF. The DNA for the CDR3 is TGTGCCTGCCGAAGCGGGAGCCGCAACGAGCAGTACTTC. The full variable domain, in which reference TRBV30 and TRBJ2-7 provide the parts outside the CDR3, is SQTIHQWPATLVQPVGSPLSLECTVEGTSNPNLYWYRQAAGRGLQLLFYSVGIGQISSEVPQNLSASRPQDRQFILSSKKLLLSDSGFYLCACRSGSRNEQYFGPGTRLTVT.

This clone was detected once. The chain couples TRBV3-1 (or the pseudogene TRBV3-2) to TRBJ2-1; tentatively, D is TRBD1 (6 bases). V was clipped by 0 bases and J by 3 bases, with 12 bases between them. CDR3 length: 16 amino acids. In germline, CDR1 is LGHDT, CDR2 YNNKEL (reference sequence). CDR3 sequence: CASSQDQDSRYNEQFF. In DNA, the CDR3 is TGTGCCAGCAGCCAAGATCAGGACAGTCGCTACAATGAGCAGTTCTTC.

This clone was seen a handful of times. V is TRBV3-1 (or the pseudogene TRBV3-2) and J is TRBJ1-1; 7 bases line up with TRBD1. In germline, CDR1 is LGHDT, CDR2 YNNKEL (reference sequence). V shed 4 bases, J shed 1 base, and the junction held 0 bases outside the gene matches. This CDR3 is built from 13 residues. CDR3 loop: CASSRTGNTEAFF. DNA of the CDR3: TGTGCCAGCAGCCGGACAGGGAACACTGAAGCTTTCTTT.

The chain employs TRBV11-3 and TRBJ2-7; TRBD2 might be the D (6 bases). In germline, CDR1 is SGHNT, CDR2 YENEEA. V lost 5 bases and J lost 3, with 17 bases in between. This CDR3 contains 15 residues. CDR3: CASSPRGGSHYEQYF. The DNA for the CDR3 is TGTGCCAGCAGCCCCCGGGGAGGCTCTCACTACGAGCAGTACTTC.

V gene TRBV27 combines with J gene TRBJ2-3; D is unclear. Looked up from germline, CDR1 is MNHEY and CDR2 is SMNVEV (reference sequence). V dropped 10 bases and J dropped 0 bases, with 11 bases sitting between them. The CDR3 sequence is 13 residues long. The CDR3 sequence is CATALESTDTQYF. The DNA of the CDR3 is TGTGCCACCGCCTTGGAGAGCACAGATACGCAGTATTTT.

The chain is built from TRBV4-1 and TRBJ2-7; TRBD2 matches at 11 bases. The length of the CDR3 is 18 residues. Trimming removed 4 bases from V and 0 bases from J; junction bases left unmatched: 11. CDR1 is MGHRA and CDR2 is YSYEKL in the germline V gene. CDR3 sequence reads: CASSPLLTSGISSYEQYF. CDR3 DNA: TGCGCCAGCAGCCCGCTCTTGACTAGCGGGATAAGCTCCTACGAGCAGTACTTC.

A few counts support this clone. The chain uses TRBV28 and TRBJ1-4, with a weak D call TRBD1 (6 bases). V was trimmed by 6 bases and J by 12 bases, leaving 8 bases between them. This CDR3 is built from 10 residues. Germline CDR1 reads MDHEN; CDR2 reads SYDVKM. DNA of the CDR3: TGTGCCAGCAGCAGGGGAGAACTGTTTTTT. Protein product: CASSRGELFF.

The CDR3 is CASSLGLAYNEQFF. The CDR3 DNA sequence: TGTGCCAGCAGCTTAGGACTAGCCTACAATGAGCAGTTCTTC. V is TRBV7-2 and J is TRBJ2-1; D is possibly TRBD2 (6 bases). Germline assignment: CDR1 SGHTA and CDR2 FQGNSA. V lost 1 base, J lost 2 bases, and 6 bases lay in between. The CDR3 consists of 14 residues. The full variable domain, in which reference TRBV7-2 and TRBJ2-1 provide the parts outside the CDR3, is GAGVSQSPSNKVTEKGKDVELRCDPISGHTALYWYRQSLGQGLEFLIYFQGNSAPDKSGLPSDRFSAERTGGSVSTLTIQRTQQEDSAVYLCASSLGLAYNEQFFGPGTRLTVL.

The V gene is TRBV19, the J gene TRBJ1-4; TRBD1 might be the D (5 bases). Germline CDR1 reads LNHDA; CDR2 reads SQIVND (reference sequence). This CDR3 comprises 14 residues. The ends were cut back, 7 bases at V and 0 bases at J, with 9 bases in the middle. The CDR3 sequence: CASTGRATNEKLFF. DNA of the CDR3: TGTGCCAGTACAGGGAGGGCAACTAATGAAAAACTGTTTTTT.

The CDR3 DNA is TGTGCCAGCAGCGCTAGCAGGGGGCGAGGAGTCGGCTACACCTTC. Translation gives CASSASRGRGVGYTF. The chain links TRBV13 to TRBJ1-2; 8 bases line up with TRBD1. V trimming: 5 bases; J trimming: 8 bases; junction bases outside the gene matches: 13. In germline, CDR1 is PRHDT, CDR2 FYEKMQ (reference sequence). The CDR3 spans 15 residues.

The V gene is TRBV18, the J gene TRBJ1-6, with 9 positions matching TRBD1. CDR3 length: 18 residues. J was trimmed by 9 bases and V by 2 bases; bases with no gene match: 14. CDR1 and CDR2 (germline): KGHSH, LQKENI. CDR3 sequence: CASSPATQGQGWGSPLHF. The CDR3 nucleotides read TGTGCCAGCTCACCAGCGACCCAGGGACAGGGCTGGGGTTCACCCCTCCACTTT.

This clone was recorded once. CDR3: CAISESTRGGTDTQYF. The CDR3, as DNA: TGTGCCATCAGTGAGTCGACGAGGGGGGGAACAGATACGCAGTATTTT. The chain joins TRBV10-3 to TRBJ2-3; D may be TRBD2 (7 bases). CDR1 and CDR2 (germline): ENHRY, SYGVKD. Between the trimmed V and J ends, which lost 0 bases and 3 bases, there was a span of 13 bases. This CDR3 spans 16 amino acids.

This chain connects TRBV23-1 to TRBJ2-7, with TRBD1 matching 9 bases. TRBV23-1 is identified as an open reading frame with a role that is uncertain. V lost 2 bases and J lost 7; bases outside the gene matches: 15. The CDR3 totals 17 residues. This chain's CDR3 is CASSQKRPGQGAPEQYF. CDR3 DNA: TGCGCCAGCAGTCAAAAAAGACCGGGACAGGGAGCACCAGAGCAGTACTTC.

J is TRBJ2-2 and V is TRBV6-1; 9 positions match TRBD2. V trimming: 1 base; J trimming: 1 base; junction bases outside the gene matches: 7. The germline CDR1 and CDR2 sequences are MNHNS and SASEGT. This CDR3 has 18 residues. The DNA for the CDR3 is TGTGCCAGCAGTGAAGTCGGCGGGAGGGGACTGAACACCGGGGAGCTGTTTTTT. Translation gives CASSEVGGRGLNTGELFF.